This T cell receptor beta chain was observed in a study of metastatic and nonmetastatic thyroid tumors. The ends lost 1 base at V and 5 bases at J; junction bases unmatched: 7. Germline V gene sequence: CDR1 MDHEN, CDR2 SYDVKM. This CDR3 spans 15 amino acids. General study results and limits: TCR beta diversity was reportedly significantly higher in malignant thyroid tumors than benign nodules, in blood and tumor.

This clone showed up just a few times. Its antigen is as yet unknown. In the source study's methods: The authors used CDR3 differences across clinicopathological groups to build a distant-metastasis classifier for papillary thyroid cancer. TCRdb used MiXCR to call clones anew from the PCR reads. TCRdb's processing, not the authors' own work, is the source of the V and J calls. Among just over 40,000 clones listed, about 10% were seen once. Among the patients, none had received any treatment before thyroid surgery. The source material was blood. The sequence derives from a female donor with papillary thyroid cancer or a benign thyroid nodule (not recorded which). Some clones in this sample may be carry-over from other donors' samples. The J gene is TRBJ2-7, the V gene TRBV28; TRBD2 matches at 8 bases. As DNA, the CDR3 is TGTGCCAGCAGTTTATCACCTAGCGGGTACGACGAGCAGTACTTC. As protein: CASSLSPSGYDEQYF. Full variable domain (missing parts from reference TRBV28 and TRBJ2-7): DVKVTQSSRYLVKRTGEKVFLECVQDMDHENMFWYRQDPGLGLRLIYFSYDVKMKEKGDIPEGYSVSREKKERFSLILESASTNQTSMYLCASSLSPSGYDEQYFGPGTRLTVT.